Below, 3 T cell receptor beta chains from the same sample are listed, as sequenced in a study of blood T cell repertoires in COVID-19. Using immunoSEQ multiplex PCR, the repertoire was profiled, and TCRdb retains in-frame clones only, with some absent. This table holds fewer than 200,000 clones, roughly 88% found once. Sequencing was performed on PBMCs or T cells enriched from blood (not recorded which). These receptors all come from a woman under 30 who had recovered from COVID-19.

V is TRBV5-5 and J is TRBJ2-7; 11 nucleotides agree with TRBD2. Germline loops: CDR1 SGHKS, CDR2 YYEKEE (reference sequence). Trimming cost V 0 bases and J 2 bases; bases outside gene matches: 4. The CDR3 has 16 residues. CDR3 loop: CASSLELLAGAYEQYF. CDR3 nucleotide sequence: TGTGCCAGCAGCTTGGAATTACTAGCGGGAGCCTACGAGCAGTACTTC.

The CDR3 region is CASNSGGSRTDTQYF. The CDR3 bases are TGCGCCAGCAATTCGGGGGGATCTCGCACAGATACGCAGTATTTT. The chain links TRBV5-1 to TRBJ2-3, with 7 bases that match TRBD2. This CDR3 comprises 15 residues. Per germline, CDR1 SGHRS and CDR2 YFSETQ. The J segment lost 1 base and the V segment lost 6 bases, leaving 8 bases of the junction unmatched. The variable domain in full, with the rest retrieved from reference TRBV5-1 and TRBJ2-3, is KAGVTQTPRYLIKTRGQQVTLSCSPISGHRSVSWYQQTPGQGLQFLFEYFSETQRNKGNFPGRFSGRQFSNSRSEMNVSTLELGDSALYLCASNSGGSRTDTQYFGPGTRLTVL.

This chain joins TRBV28 and TRBJ1-4, with D tentatively TRBD1 (5 bases). V dropped 9 bases and J dropped 5 bases, with 13 bases sitting between them. This CDR3 is 13 amino acids long. Germline CDR1 MDHEN, CDR2 SYDVKM. In nucleotides, the CDR3 is TGTGCCAGTAACGCACAGGTGAATGAAAAACTGTTTTTT. It is translated as CASNAQVNEKLFF.